This T cell receptor (beta chain) was obtained from a study of tumor-infiltrating lymphocytes in primary liver carcinoma. The overall study: T1-T3 N0M0 was the stage of the tumors, which were roughly 4.2 to 10 cm across.

Study results and limitations: In tumor-adjacent and tumor-blood pairs, overlap was lower than in tumor region pairs. Blood had a significantly lower top-250-clone fraction than tumors did (p = 0.039). Merely about 7.5-24% of top clones occurred in all five tumor regions.

Both RNA and DNA were isolated together from about 20-30 mg of bulk tissue that had not been sorted. Points on this clonotype: What it binds is unknown. Germline and junction disagree at one end, which may indicate a read error.

In germline, CDR1 is SGHNT, CDR2 YENEEA. The CDR3 is 15 residues long. Total RNA amounting to roughly 450 ng was the source from which TCR beta cDNA was made with a constant-region primer. Sequencing libraries for TCR beta derived from three nested multiplex PCR rounds that used slightly modified ARM-PCR. It was with TRBV1-TRBV30 forward primers and a C-beta reverse primer that the first two PCR rounds were run, at roughly 9 cycles each. Each CDR3 protein is one row after TCRdb ran MiXCR on the multiplex PCR reads. The sample consists of roughly 78,000 distinct CDR3 sequences, 71% of them appearing once.

This chain links TRBV11-3 with TRBJ2-3; TRBD2 is a possible D gene (6 bases). This sequence was found in a woman aged 60-70 years with primary liver carcinoma and hepatitis B virus infection. Sequences were obtained from liver tumor tissue from sampling region 4. Noted subset: tumor region T4, right-lateral pole. CDR3 nucleotide sequence: TGTACCAGCAGCTTCGGGACTGTGTTCACAGATACGCAGTATTTT. Amino acids: CTSSFGTVFTDTQYF. Drawing the rest from reference TRBV11-3 and TRBJ2-3, the complete variable domain is EAGVVQSPRYKIIEKKQPVAFWCNPISGHNTLYWYLQNLGQGPELLIRYENEEAVDDSQLPKDRFSAERLKGVDSTLKIQPAELGDSAVYLCTSSFGTVFTDTQYFGPGTRLTVL.